Below, 22 T cell receptor beta chains from the same sample are listed, as sequenced in a study of shared clonotypes between healthy human individuals. The naive CD8 subset, CD45RO-negative cells positively selected for CCR7, excluded terminally differentiated effector memory CD45RA+ cells. The method was immunoSEQ multiplex PCR; TCRdb's version includes in-frame clones alone and lacks a portion of them. The sample lists around 1.9 million clones, 93% occurring once. Sequencing was carried out using naive CD8+ T cells from PBMCs. The receptors were sampled from a man aged 18-30 years in good health. Some clones in this sample may be carry-over from other donors' samples.

The rearrangement joins TRBV11-2 to TRBJ2-5, with 11 bases that match TRBD1. In germline, CDR1 is SGHAT, CDR2 FQNNGV. The CDR3 extends over 17 amino acids. V shed 5 bases, J shed 5 bases, and the junction held 13 bases outside the gene matches. This CDR3 is CASSPRTGGTFGETQYF. The CDR3 DNA reads TGTGCCAGCAGCCCTAGGACAGGGGGCACCTTCGGGGAGACCCAGTACTTC.

Comments on this clone: At one end the junction does not follow the germline gene, possibly because of a read error. This rearrangement joins TRBV4-1 to TRBJ1-1; unclear D gene. Germline CDR1 MGHRA, CDR2 YSYEKL. The CDR3 consists of 13 residues. The CDR3 DNA follows: TGCGCCAGCAGCCAGGTGGGTAACAATGAAGCTTTCTTT. This sequence encodes CASSQVGNNEAFF.

This chain links TRBV6-1 with TRBJ1-5; D is possibly TRBD1 (6 bases). The CDR3 covers 16 residues. In germline, CDR1 is MNHNS, CDR2 SASEGT. V was cut by 3 bases and J by 7 bases, with 19 bases left in between. CDR3 in amino acids: CASSELRGAGWQPQHF. The CDR3 DNA reads as TGTGCCAGCAGTGAGTTGCGGGGGGCAGGTTGGCAGCCCCAGCATTTT.

To note about this clone: Other DNA sequences of this sample code for an identical CDR3. The rearrangement joins TRBV11-2 to TRBJ2-1; D not certain. Trimming took 3 bases from V and 10 from J, leaving 7 bases between them. The CDR3 spans 11 residues. The germline CDR1 and CDR2 sequences are SGHAT and FQNNGV. The CDR3 bases are TGTGCCAGCAGCTTTAGCAACGAGCAGTTCTTC. Translated: CASSFSNEQFF.

The genes are TRBV9 and TRBJ2-3, with D unresolved. Germline CDR1 reads SGDLS; CDR2 reads YYNGEE. Trimming shortened V by 0 bases and J by 1 base, and 9 bases separated the two germline ends. The CDR3 extends over 15 amino acids. The DNA of the CDR3 is TGTGCCAGCAGCGTAGAAGGGCTCCGCACAGATACGCAGTATTTT. Protein sequence: CASSVEGLRTDTQYF.

The chain links TRBV6-1 to TRBJ1-1; a possible D gene is TRBD1 (5 bases). The V and J ends lost 3 bases and 4 bases respectively, with 9 bases between them. The CDR3 spans 13 residues. Germline lookup yields CDR1 MNHNS and CDR2 SASEGT. CDR3 sequence (DNA): TGTGCCAGCAGTGAGTTCAGGGTCACTGAAGCTTTCTTT. This codes for CASSEFRVTEAFF.

This clone was observed once. The rearrangement joins TRBV9 to TRBJ2-7; the match to TRBD1 covers 9 bases. The CDR3 loop spans 15 amino acids. V lost 4 bases to trimming and J lost 9 bases; unmatched junction nucleotides: 14. The germline V gene has CDR1 SGDLS and CDR2 YYNGEE. As DNA, the CDR3 is TGTGCCAGCAGCCCATGGGACAGGGTGGGTATGGGGCAGTACTTC. This codes for CASSPWDRVGMGQYF.

This chain uses TRBV27 with TRBJ1-2, with TRBD1 identical over 7 bases. V dropped 5 bases and J dropped 7; count of bases not matched to a gene: 4. CDR3 length: 12 amino acids. Germline V gene data show CDR1 as MNHEY and CDR2 as SMNVEV (reference sequence). The CDR3 DNA sequence: TGTGCCAGCAGTGGGAGGGGGCTTGGCTACACCTTC. This encodes CASSGRGLGYTF.

This rearrangement joins TRBV28 to TRBJ2-7; 8 bases are shared with TRBD1. CDR1 and CDR2 (germline): MDHEN, SYDVKM. CDR3 size: 14 residues. Trimming removed 5 bases from V and 2 bases from J; junction bases left unmatched: 5. CDR3 protein: CASSMDRDPYEQYF. Written as DNA, the CDR3 is TGTGCCAGCAGTATGGACAGGGACCCCTACGAGCAGTACTTC.

The genes are TRBV9 and TRBJ2-2, with D uncertain. The CDR3 sequence is 15 residues long. Germline assignment: CDR1 SGDLS and CDR2 YYNGEE. Trimming cost V 4 bases and J 3 bases, with 13 bases left between them. The CDR3 is CASSPHPRHTGELFF. The CDR3 DNA follows: TGTGCCAGCAGCCCACACCCTAGACACACCGGGGAGCTGTTTTTT.

This sequence joins TRBV7-8 and TRBJ2-2; possibly TRBD1 for D (5 bases). Germline V gene data show CDR1 as SGHVS and CDR2 as FQNEAQ. The length of the CDR3 is 15 residues. V dropped 0 bases and J dropped 8 bases, with 13 bases sitting between them. The CDR3, as DNA: TGTGCCAGCAGCTTAGCGGACATCCAAGCAGGGGAGCTGTTTTTT. Translating gives CASSLADIQAGELFF. The full variable domain, with the rest looked up from reference TRBV7-8 and TRBJ2-2, is GAGVSQSPRYKVAKRGQDVALRCDPISGHVSLFWYQQALGQGPEFLTYFQNEAQLDKSGLPSDRFFAERPEGSVSTLKIQRTQQEDSAVYLCASSLADIQAGELFFGEGSRLTVL.

Of note for this clone: Within the sample, other DNA sequences also encode this same CDR3. The chain is built from TRBV4-1 and TRBJ2-7; unclear D gene. CDR3 length: 12 residues. Trimming removed 0 bases from V and 6 bases from J, with 6 bases in between. CDR1 is MGHRA, CDR2 YSYEKL, per germline. The CDR3 here is CASSQDYGEQYF. Written as DNA, the CDR3 is TGCGCCAGCAGCCAAGATTATGGCGAGCAGTACTTC.

This chain connects TRBV7-9 to TRBJ1-1, with D unresolved. Trimming removed 5 bases from V and 4 bases from J, with 17 bases in between. Germline V gene lookup returns CDR1 SEHNR and CDR2 FQNEAQ (reference sequence). There are 15 residues in the CDR3. The CDR3 nucleotides read TGTGCCAGCAGCCCCCCCTTTGTTAGCGGCACTGAAGCTTTCTTT. Protein product: CASSPPFVSGTEAFF.

This chain links TRBV7-9 with TRBJ1-2, with D unresolved. The CDR3 length is 15 residues. Germline V lookup: CDR1 SEHNR, CDR2 FQNEAQ (reference sequence). V was cut by 1 base and J by 8 bases, with 17 bases left in between. CDR3 amino acids: CASSLGAYHPQGYTF. The CDR3 coding sequence is TGTGCCAGCAGCTTAGGTGCTTACCACCCTCAGGGCTACACCTTC.

The chain couples TRBV6-5 to TRBJ2-1; a weak D match, TRBD2 (5 bases). This CDR3 spans 14 amino acids. Trimming shortened V by 5 bases and J by 10 bases, and 18 bases separated the two germline ends. Per germline, CDR1 MNHEY and CDR2 SVGAGI. The CDR3 reads CASSVGSIISEQFF. CDR3 in DNA: TGTGCCAGCAGTGTAGGGAGCATTATTTCGGAGCAGTTCTTC.

V usage is TRBV10-3 and J usage is TRBJ2-1, with 8 bases matching TRBD2. Unmatched junction bases numbered 10, after V lost 3 bases and J lost 6 bases. This CDR3 spans 16 amino acids. Germline lookup yields CDR1 ENHRY and CDR2 SYGVKD. The CDR3 reads CAISDPGLVPSNEQFF. CDR3 in DNA: TGTGCCATCAGTGACCCGGGACTAGTACCTAGCAATGAGCAGTTCTTC.

The J gene is TRBJ2-3, the V gene TRBV5-4, with unresolved D. This CDR3 has 15 amino acids. The germline CDR1 and CDR2 sequences are SGHNT and YYREEE (reference sequence). Trimming cost V 4 bases and J 6 bases, with 18 bases left between them. CDR3 loop: CASSHEPSSSDTQYF. Written as DNA, the CDR3 is TGTGCCAGCAGCCACGAACCCAGCTCAAGTGATACGCAGTATTTT.

V usage is TRBV27 and J usage is TRBJ2-5; the match to TRBD2 covers 8 bases. Trimming cost V 6 bases and J 0 bases; bases outside gene matches: 9. This CDR3 has 16 amino acids. Germline lookup yields CDR1 MNHEY and CDR2 SMNVEV (reference sequence). CDR3 sequence reads: CASSASGGNYQETQYF. Written as DNA, the CDR3 is TGTGCCAGCAGCGCCTCGGGAGGGAACTACCAAGAGACCCAGTACTTC.

The rearrangement uses TRBV4-3 and TRBJ2-7, with a tentative D call TRBD2 (6 bases). The CDR3 covers 16 residues. V was trimmed by 0 bases and J by 1 base, leaving 13 bases between them. The germline V gene encodes CDR1 LGHNA and CDR2 YSLEER. The CDR3 region is CASSQDLRGWSYEQYF. The CDR3 nucleotides read TGCGCCAGCAGCCAAGATTTGCGGGGATGGTCCTACGAGCAGTACTTC.

The rearrangement uses TRBV2 and TRBJ2-7; TRBD2 agrees at 8 bases. V dropped 6 bases and J dropped 6; count of bases not matched to a gene: 7. From germline, CDR1 is SNHLY and CDR2 FYNNEI. This CDR3 spans 13 amino acids. CDR3 protein: CASRPSGLGEQYF. In nucleotides, the CDR3 is TGTGCCAGCAGACCTAGCGGGTTAGGCGAGCAGTACTTC.

In the case of this clone: Within the sample, other DNA sequences also encode this same CDR3. The chain combines TRBV4-3 with TRBJ2-7, with D unresolved. Germline V gene data show CDR1 as LGHNA and CDR2 as YSLEER. V was pared by 3 bases and J by 2 bases, with 11 bases between. The CDR3 consists of 14 residues. The CDR3, as DNA: TGCGCCAGCAGCCAGAACGGTGGGCCCTACGAGCAGTACTTC. Amino acid sequence: CASSQNGGPYEQYF.

The chain carries TRBV19 and TRBJ1-5; D might be TRBD1 (5 bases). Germline CDR1 LNHDA, CDR2 SQIVND (reference sequence). V was clipped by 7 bases and J by 3 bases, with 13 bases between them. The CDR3 covers 14 residues. The CDR3 here is CASMGRQINQPQHF. In nucleotides, the CDR3 is TGTGCCAGTATGGGGAGACAGATCAATCAGCCCCAGCATTTT.